Below are 11 T cell receptor beta chains sequenced from a single sample in a study of T cell responses to AZD1222 COVID-19 vaccine. TCRdb keeps only in-frame clones here, not all; method: immunoSEQ multiplex PCR. The sample lists about 120,000 clones; roughly 88% were seen once. Sequenced material: peripheral blood, taken on day 0 of MenACWY control vaccination. The receptors come from an adult in good health.

V and J are TRBV5-1 and TRBJ2-7, with D hard to call. The CDR3 length is 13 residues. CDR1 and CDR2 (germline): SGHRS, YFSETQ. V was shortened by 2 bases and J by 2 bases, with 8 bases between the two germline ends. CDR3 DNA sequence: TGCGCCAGCAGCTTACAGCGACCCTACGAGCAGTACTTC. Translated: CASSLQRPYEQYF. Complete variable domain (other parts from reference TRBV5-1 and TRBJ2-7): KAGVTQTPRYLIKTRGQQVTLSCSPISGHRSVSWYQQTPGQGLQFLFEYFSETQRNKGNFPGRFSGRQFSNSRSEMNVSTLELGDSALYLCASSLQRPYEQYFGPGTRLTVT.

This clone was detected once. The chain recombines TRBV18 with TRBJ2-1; no definite D call. CDR1 KGHSH and CDR2 LQKENI come from the germline V gene. Trimming cost V 1 base and J 0 bases, with 4 bases left between them. CDR3 length equals 14 residues. The CDR3 is CASSPQSSYNEQFF. The CDR3 DNA reads as TGTGCCAGCTCACCACAGAGCTCCTACAATGAGCAGTTCTTC. Full variable domain (outside the CDR3, taken from reference TRBV18 and TRBJ2-1): NAGVMQNPRHLVRRRGQEARLRCSPMKGHSHVYWYRQLPEEGLKFMVYLQKENIIDESGMPKERFSAEFPKEGPSILRIQQVVRGDSAAYFCASSPQSSYNEQFFGPGTRLTVL.

V is TRBV5-1 and J is TRBJ2-7; D is unclear. Germline V gene lookup returns CDR1 SGHRS and CDR2 YFSETQ. The V and J ends lost 3 bases and 2 bases respectively, with 12 bases between them. The CDR3 is 14 residues long. DNA of the CDR3: TGCGCCAGCAGCTCACCGGGTTTAACCTACGAGCAGTACTTC. This codes for CASSSPGLTYEQYF.

The chain's CDR3 is CASSSPGPQIGYTF. The CDR3 bases are TGTGCCAGTAGTTCCCCAGGACCTCAGATTGGCTACACCTTC. V gene TRBV19 combines with J gene TRBJ1-2; no reliable D call. Trimming shortened V by 5 bases and J by 7 bases, and 17 bases separated the two germline ends. In germline, CDR1 is LNHDA, CDR2 SQIVND (reference sequence). The CDR3 has 14 amino acids.

The CDR3 is CAWSVPGATNYGYTF. The CDR3 coding sequence is TGTGCCTGGAGTGTACCGGGGGCTACTAACTATGGCTACACCTTC. The rearrangement links TRBV30 to TRBJ1-2; D is perhaps TRBD1 (6 bases). The V end was cut by 0 bases, the J end by 0 bases, with 11 bases between. Germline loops: CDR1 GTSNPN, CDR2 SVGIG (reference sequence). The CDR3 consists of 15 residues.

V is TRBV6-5 and J is TRBJ1-1, with 8 bases lining up with TRBD1. Germline V gene data show CDR1 as MNHEY and CDR2 as SVGAGI. Trimming removed 0 bases from V and 2 bases from J; junction bases left unmatched: 5. CDR3 length: 16 amino acids. In nucleotides, the CDR3 is TGTGCCAGCAGTTACTCGATATCAGGGGGCAACACTGAAGCTTTCTTT. It yields the protein CASSYSISGGNTEAFF.

CDR3 protein: CASSLSGGVDEQYF. CDR3 coding DNA: TGTGCCAGCAGTTTATCAGGGGGAGTGGACGAGCAGTACTTC. V and J are TRBV27 and TRBJ2-7, with D possibly matching TRBD1 (6 bases). Trimming cost V 0 bases and J 5 bases, with 11 bases left between them. The CDR3 contains 14 residues. The V gene's germline CDR1 is MNHEY and CDR2 SMNVEV (reference sequence).

The chain couples TRBV19 to TRBJ2-3; no definite D call. Germline values: CDR1 LNHDA, CDR2 SQIVND (reference sequence). The CDR3 has 13 amino acids. V was cut by 5 bases and J by 2 bases, with 8 bases left in between. The CDR3 region has the DNA TGTGCCAGTAGTGCCCTCGACACAGATACGCAGTATTTT. It yields the protein CASSALDTDTQYF.

This chain connects TRBV7-8 to TRBJ1-6; 8 nucleotides align to TRBD1. V trimming: 1 base; J trimming: 6 bases; junction bases outside the gene matches: 5. This CDR3 comprises 16 residues. CDR1 and CDR2 (germline): SGHVS, FQNEAQ. CDR3 protein: CASSLGQGQANSPLHF. Written as DNA, the CDR3 is TGTGCCAGCAGCTTAGGACAGGGACAGGCTAATTCACCCCTCCACTTT.

The CDR3 loop reads CASSPGGSSYNEQFF. CDR3 DNA: TGTGCCAGCAGCCCGGGGGGGAGCTCCTACAATGAGCAGTTCTTC. The genes are TRBV28 and TRBJ2-1; the match to TRBD2 covers 8 bases. The CDR3 loop spans 15 amino acids. Looked up from germline, CDR1 is MDHEN and CDR2 is SYDVKM. V trimming: 6 bases; J trimming: 0 bases; junction bases outside the gene matches: 4.

V is TRBV29-1 and J is TRBJ1-2; D remains ambiguous. Trimming shortened V by 7 bases and J by 6 bases, and 15 bases separated the two germline ends. The germline CDR1 and CDR2 sequences are SQVTM and ANQGSEA. The CDR3 covers 12 residues. The CDR3 nucleotides read TGCAGCGCGGGGAAGGGTTCGGATGGCTACACCTTC. This encodes CSAGKGSDGYTF.